This TCR beta chain was sequenced for a study of cytomegalovirus exposure and HLA in healthy donors. This clone has just a few counts. Its specificity is not known. Findings and limits, study-wide: Immune exposure was documented only through CMV serostatus. The study carried out a later analysis of TCR beta sequences. It associated some 15,000 of them with specific HLA alleles at a false discovery rate of 0.05.

V lost 0 bases and J lost 0, with 12 bases in between. This CDR3 contains 18 residues. Germline loops: CDR1 ENHRY, CDR2 SYGVKD. PCR employed 60 Vbeta and 13 Jbeta primers. Profiling relied on immunoSEQ multiplex PCR, and the TCRdb table lists in-frame clones only, not all of them. The sample holds about 160,000 clones, about 85% seen once. Healthy bone marrow donors formed the donor group. The receptor was isolated from a boy aged 2 to 9 in good health and CMV-seronegative. The sample consisted of PBMCs. The chain has TRBV10-3 and TRBJ2-6, with a weak D call TRBD2 (7 bases). In nucleotides, the CDR3 is TGTGCCATCAGTGAGTCCGGGGGGCGCCTCTCTGGGGCCAACGTCCTGACTTTC. Amino acids: CAISESGGRLSGANVLTF.